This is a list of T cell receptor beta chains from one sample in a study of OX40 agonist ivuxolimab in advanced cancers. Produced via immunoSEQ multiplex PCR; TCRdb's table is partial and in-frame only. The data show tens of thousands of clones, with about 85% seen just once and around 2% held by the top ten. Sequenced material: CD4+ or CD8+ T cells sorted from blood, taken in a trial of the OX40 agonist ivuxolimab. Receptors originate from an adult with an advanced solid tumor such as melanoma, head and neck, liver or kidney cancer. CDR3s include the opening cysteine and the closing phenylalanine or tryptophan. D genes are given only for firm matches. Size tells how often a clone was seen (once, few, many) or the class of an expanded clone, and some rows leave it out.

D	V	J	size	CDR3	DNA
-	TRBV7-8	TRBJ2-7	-	CASSRRFSSYEQYF	TGTGCCAGCAGCAGACGGTTTAGCTCCTACGAGCAGTACTTC
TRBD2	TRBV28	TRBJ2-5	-	CASSSGLAESRETQYF	TGTGCCAGCAGTTCCGGACTAGCGGAGTCTCGGGAGACCCAGTACTTC
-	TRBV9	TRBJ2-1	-	CASSVDLEGNEQFF	TGTGCCAGCAGCGTAGATTTAGAGGGCAATGAGCAGTTCTTC
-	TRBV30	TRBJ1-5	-	CAWSPGVHNQPQHF	TGTGCCTGGAGTCCCGGGGTCCACAATCAGCCCCAGCATTTT
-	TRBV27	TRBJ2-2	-	CASSLTEITGELFF	TGTGCCAGCAGTTTAACAGAGATCACCGGGGAGCTGTTTTTT
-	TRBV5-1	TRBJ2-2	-	CASSSQVSEGAGELFF	TGCGCCAGCAGCTCACAGGTCTCGGAGGGGGCCGGGGAGCTGTTTTTT
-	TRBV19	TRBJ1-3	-	CASTTGGSGNTIYF	TGTGCCAGTACCACCGGGGGATCTGGAAACACCATATATTTT
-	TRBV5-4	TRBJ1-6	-	CASSLDGRAYNSPLHF	TGTGCCAGCAGCTTGGACGGAAGAGCCTATAATTCACCCCTCCACTTT
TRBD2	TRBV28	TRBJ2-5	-	CASSLTGTSGIQETQYF	TGTGCCAGCAGTTTAACCGGGACTAGCGGCATCCAAGAGACCCAGTACTTC
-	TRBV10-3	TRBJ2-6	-	CAISDRDSGANVLTF	TGTGCCATCAGTGACCGCGACTCTGGGGCCAACGTCCTGACTTTC
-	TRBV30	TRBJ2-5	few	CAWRRQIQETQYF	TGTGCCTGGAGGAGGCAAATTCAAGAGACCCAGTACTTC
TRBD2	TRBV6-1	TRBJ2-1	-	CASSVSLAATYNEQFF	TGTGCCAGCAGTGTATCCCTAGCGGCTACCTACAATGAGCAGTTCTTC
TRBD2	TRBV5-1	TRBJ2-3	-	CASSPLAGAPDTQYF	TGCGCCAGCAGCCCTCTAGCGGGAGCGCCAGATACGCAGTATTTT
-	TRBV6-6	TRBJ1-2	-	CASNPAETNYGYTF	TGTGCCAGCAATCCGGCAGAAACTAACTATGGCTACACCTTC
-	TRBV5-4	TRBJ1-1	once	CASSLAKGSLMNTEAFF	TGTGCCAGCAGCTTGGCCAAAGGTTCCCTCATGAACACTGAAGCTTTCTTT
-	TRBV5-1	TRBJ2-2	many	CASSPAGDTGELFF	TGCGCCAGCAGCCCAGCCGGGGACACCGGGGAGCTGTTTTTT
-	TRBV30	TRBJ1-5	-	CAWSSGAAQHF	TGTGCCTGGAGTAGTGGGGCGGCCCAGCATTTT
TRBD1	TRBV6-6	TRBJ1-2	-	CASSYSLGGGGYTF	TGTGCCAGCAGTTACTCCCTCGGAGGGGGCGGCTACACCTTC
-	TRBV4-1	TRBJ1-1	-	CASSQDLRGGSVMAEAFF	TGCGCCAGCAGCCAAGATTTAAGGGGTGGGTCGGTCATGGCTGAAGCTTTCTTT
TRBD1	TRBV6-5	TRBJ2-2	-	CASSRTGYTGELFF	TGTGCCAGCAGCCGGACAGGGTACACCGGGGAGCTGTTTTTT
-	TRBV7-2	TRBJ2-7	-	CASSLANLNQYF	TGTGCCAGCAGCTTAGCGAATCTAAATCAGTACTTC
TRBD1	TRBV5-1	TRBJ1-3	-	CASSGEAGGYGGNTIYF	TGCGCCAGCAGCGGAGAGGCAGGGGGCTACGGAGGAAACACCATATATTTT
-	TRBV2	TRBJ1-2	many	CASTPRGRGYTF	TGTGCCAGCACCCCCCGGGGCCGTGGCTACACCTTC
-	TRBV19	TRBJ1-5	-	CASSPRYGDQPQHF	TGTGCCAGTAGTCCCCGCTATGGAGATCAGCCCCAGCATTTT
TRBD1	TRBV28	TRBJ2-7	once	CASSFGTGAKQYF	TGTGCCAGCAGCTTTGGGACAGGGGCAAAGCAGTACTTC
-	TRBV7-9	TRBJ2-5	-	CASSSTTGRETQYF	TGTGCCAGCAGCTCGACGACAGGGAGGGAGACCCAGTACTTC
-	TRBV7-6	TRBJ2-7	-	CASSLNGGLGEQYF	TGTGCCAGCAGCTTAAATGGGGGGCTGGGCGAGCAGTACTTC
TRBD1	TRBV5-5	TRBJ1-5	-	CASSLAGDRYNQPQHF	TGTGCCAGCAGCTTGGCTGGGGACAGATATAATCAGCCCCAGCATTTT
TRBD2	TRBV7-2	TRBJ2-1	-	CASSSRGAGGSYNEQFF	TGTGCCAGCAGCTCCCGGGGGGCGGGGGGCTCCTACAATGAGCAGTTCTTC
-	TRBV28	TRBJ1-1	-	CASSPRPEEGAFF	TGTGCCAGCAGTCCCCGCCCCGAGGAAGGAGCTTTCTTT
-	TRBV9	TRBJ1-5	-	CASSASMSNQPQHF	TGTGCCAGCAGCGCCTCCATGAGCAATCAGCCCCAGCATTTT
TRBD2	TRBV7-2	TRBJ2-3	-	CASSLAWGGGGNTQYF	TGTGCCAGCAGCTTAGCTTGGGGCGGGGGGGGAAATACGCAGTATTTT
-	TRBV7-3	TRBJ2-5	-	CASSSREQETQYF	TGTGCCAGCAGCTCCCGGGAGCAAGAGACCCAGTACTTC
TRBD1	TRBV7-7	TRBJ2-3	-	CASATGPSTDTQYF	TGTGCTAGCGCGACAGGGCCTAGCACAGATACGCAGTATTTT
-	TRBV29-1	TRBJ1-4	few	CSVLPGETNEKLFF	TGCAGCGTCCTCCCGGGGGAAACTAATGAAAAACTGTTTTTT
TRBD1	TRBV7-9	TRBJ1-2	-	CASSPTFRDRGPKEGYTF	TGTGCCAGCAGCCCTACCTTCCGGGACAGGGGGCCCAAGGAGGGCTACACCTTC
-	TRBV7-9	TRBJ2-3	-	CASSFGDTDTQYF	TGTGCCAGCAGCTTCGGGGACACAGATACGCAGTATTTT
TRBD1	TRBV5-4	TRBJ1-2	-	CASSSQGAGGYTF	TGTGCCAGCAGCTCACAGGGGGCGGGCGGCTACACCTTC
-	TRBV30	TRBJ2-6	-	CAWSKIKGRNPGANVLTF	TGTGCCTGGAGTAAAATTAAGGGGCGGAACCCTGGGGCCAACGTCCTGACTTTC
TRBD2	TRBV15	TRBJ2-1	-	CATSRVHRGLAGGPRQFF	TGTGCCACCAGCAGAGTCCACCGTGGACTAGCGGGGGGGCCGAGGCAGTTCTTC
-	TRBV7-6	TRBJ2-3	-	CASSGLRNTQYF	TGTGCCAGCAGCGGCCTCCGGAATACGCAGTATTTT
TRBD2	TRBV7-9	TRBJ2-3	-	CASSFSESGVSTDTQYF	TGTGCCAGCAGCTTTTCCGAGAGCGGGGTTAGCACAGATACGCAGTATTTT
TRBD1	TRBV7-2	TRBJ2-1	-	CASSNHRGNEQFF	TGTGCCAGCAGCAACCACAGGGGAAATGAGCAGTTCTTC
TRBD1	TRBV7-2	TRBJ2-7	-	CASSLSQGAGYEQYF	TGTGCCAGCAGCTTAAGCCAGGGGGCTGGCTACGAGCAGTACTTC
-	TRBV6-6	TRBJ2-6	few	CASTVRGGANVLTF	TGTGCCAGCACCGTCCGGGGGGGGGCCAACGTCCTGACTTTC
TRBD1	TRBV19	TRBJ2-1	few	CASMKDRGSYNEQFF	TGTGCCAGTATGAAGGACAGGGGCTCCTACAATGAGCAGTTCTTC
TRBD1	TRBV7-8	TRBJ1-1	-	CASSLEGQGYGEAFF	TGTGCCAGCAGCTTAGAGGGACAGGGATATGGTGAAGCTTTCTTT
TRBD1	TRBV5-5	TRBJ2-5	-	CASSLFQGAETQYF	TGTGCCAGCAGCTTGTTTCAGGGGGCGGAGACCCAGTACTTC
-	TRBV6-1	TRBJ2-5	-	CASSEVIALLETQYF	TGTGCCAGCAGTGAAGTCATAGCATTACTAGAGACCCAGTACTTC
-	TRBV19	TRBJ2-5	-	CASRDTGPQETQYF	TGTGCCAGTAGGGATACAGGTCCCCAAGAGACCCAGTACTTC
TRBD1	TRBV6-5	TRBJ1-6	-	CASSPTGVGTPLHF	TGTGCCAGCAGTCCGACAGGGGTAGGAACACCCCTCCACTTT
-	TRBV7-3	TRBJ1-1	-	CASRLTGLNTEAFF	TGTGCCAGCAGGTTAACAGGGTTGAACACTGAAGCTTTCTTT
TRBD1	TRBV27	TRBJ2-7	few	CASARDRGHEQYF	TGTGCCAGTGCCCGGGACAGGGGTCACGAGCAGTACTTC
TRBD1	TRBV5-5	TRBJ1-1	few	CASSSRGQGANTEAFF	TGTGCCAGCAGCTCGCGGGGACAGGGGGCGAACACTGAAGCTTTCTTT